Sequencing of this T cell receptor beta chain was carried out in a study of blood T cell repertoires in COVID-19. Background on the study: Spain, Italy and the United States supplied samples that represented acute and convalescent COVID-19. Sources were T cells, B-cell-depleted T cells, or PBMCs; the material itself was cDNA or gDNA.

The CDR3 length is 13 residues. The germline V gene encodes CDR1 SGHRS and CDR2 YFSETQ. V dropped 5 bases and J dropped 5 bases, with 13 bases sitting between them. Data came from immunoSEQ multiplex PCR; TCRdb stores just in-frame clones and leaves some out. The profile shows about 400,000 clones, around 88% of them singletons. The chain recombines TRBV5-1 with TRBJ2-5; D gene uncertain. This TCR was sampled from a woman in her fifties or sixties with COVID-19, enrolled during active disease. The sequenced sample consisted of peripheral blood. The CDR3, as DNA: TGCGCCAGCAGGCAAGGAGTTTTGGAGACCCAGTACTTC. Residues: CASRQGVLETQYF. The variable domain in full, completed from reference TRBV5-1 and TRBJ2-5, reads KAGVTQTPRYLIKTRGQQVTLSCSPISGHRSVSWYQQTPGQGLQFLFEYFSETQRNKGNFPGRFSGRQFSNSRSEMNVSTLELGDSALYLCASRQGVLETQYFGPGTRLLVL.